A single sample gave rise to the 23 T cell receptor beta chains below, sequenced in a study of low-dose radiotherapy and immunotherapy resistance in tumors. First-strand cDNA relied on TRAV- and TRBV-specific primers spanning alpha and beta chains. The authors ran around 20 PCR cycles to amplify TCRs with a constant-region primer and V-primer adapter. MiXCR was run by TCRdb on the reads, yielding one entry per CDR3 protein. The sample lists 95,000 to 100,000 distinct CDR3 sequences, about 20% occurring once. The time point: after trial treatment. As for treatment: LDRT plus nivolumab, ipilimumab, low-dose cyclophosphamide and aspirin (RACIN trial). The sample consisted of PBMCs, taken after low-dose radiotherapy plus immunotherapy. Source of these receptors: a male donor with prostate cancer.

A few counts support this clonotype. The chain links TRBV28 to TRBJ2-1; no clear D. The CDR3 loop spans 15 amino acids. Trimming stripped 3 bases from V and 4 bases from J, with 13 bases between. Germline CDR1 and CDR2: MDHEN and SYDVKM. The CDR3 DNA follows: TGTGCCAGCAGTTTCGGGCGTCAGCTTTACAATGAGCAGTTCTTC. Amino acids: CASSFGRQLYNEQFF.

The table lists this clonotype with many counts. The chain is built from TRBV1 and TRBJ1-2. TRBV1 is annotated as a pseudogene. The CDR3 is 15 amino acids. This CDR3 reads CASSPRQGLNYGYTF. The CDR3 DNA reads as TGCGCCAGCAGCCCCAGGCAAGGGCTTAACTATGGCTACACCTTC.

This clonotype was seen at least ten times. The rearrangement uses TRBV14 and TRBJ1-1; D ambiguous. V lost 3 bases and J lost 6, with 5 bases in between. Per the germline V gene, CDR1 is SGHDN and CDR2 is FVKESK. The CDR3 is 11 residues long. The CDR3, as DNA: TGTGCCAGCAGCCATTACGCTGAAGCTTTCTTT. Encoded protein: CASSHYAEAFF.

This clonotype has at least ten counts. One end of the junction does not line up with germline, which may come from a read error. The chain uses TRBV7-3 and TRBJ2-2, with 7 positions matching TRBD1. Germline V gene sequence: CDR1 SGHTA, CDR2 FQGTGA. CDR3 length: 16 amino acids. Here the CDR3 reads CASSLTGTANTGELFF. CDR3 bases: TGCGCCAGCAGCTTAACCGGGACAGCGAACACCGGGGAGCTGTTTTTT.

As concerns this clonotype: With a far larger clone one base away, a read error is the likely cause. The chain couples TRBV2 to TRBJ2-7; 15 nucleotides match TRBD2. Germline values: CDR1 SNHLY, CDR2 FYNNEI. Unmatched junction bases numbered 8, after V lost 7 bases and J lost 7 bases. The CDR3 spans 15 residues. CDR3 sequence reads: CASTGLAGGYNEQYF. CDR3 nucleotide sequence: TGTGCCAGCACGGGACTAGCGGGGGGCTACAATGAGCAGTACTTC.

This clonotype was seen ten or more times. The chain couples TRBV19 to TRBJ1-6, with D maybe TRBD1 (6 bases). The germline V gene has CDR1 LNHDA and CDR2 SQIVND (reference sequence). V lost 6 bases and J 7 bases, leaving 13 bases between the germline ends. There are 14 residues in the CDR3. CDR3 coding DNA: TGTGCCAGTAGCGAGGTGAGGGGGAATTCACCCCTCCACTTT. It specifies CASSEVRGNSPLHF.

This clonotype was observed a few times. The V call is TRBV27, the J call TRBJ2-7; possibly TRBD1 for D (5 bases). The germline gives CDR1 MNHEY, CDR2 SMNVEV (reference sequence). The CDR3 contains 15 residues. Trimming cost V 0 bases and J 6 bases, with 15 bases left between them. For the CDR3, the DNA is TGTGCCAGCAGTTTATCGGAAAGGGGCAGTGGCGAGCAGTACTTC. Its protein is CASSLSERGSGEQYF.

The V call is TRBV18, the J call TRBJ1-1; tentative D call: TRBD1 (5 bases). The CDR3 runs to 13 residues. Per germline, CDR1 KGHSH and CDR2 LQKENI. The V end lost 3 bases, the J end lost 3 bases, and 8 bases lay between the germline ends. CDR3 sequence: CASSPGRYTEAFF. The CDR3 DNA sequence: TGTGCCAGCTCACCGGGGCGGTACACTGAAGCTTTCTTT.

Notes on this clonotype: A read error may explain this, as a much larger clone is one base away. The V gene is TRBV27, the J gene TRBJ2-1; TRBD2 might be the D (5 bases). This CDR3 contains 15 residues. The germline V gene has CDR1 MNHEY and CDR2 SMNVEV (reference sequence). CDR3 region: CAGSRTRRHYNEQFF. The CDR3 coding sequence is TGTGCCGGCAGTCGGACTCGCAGACACTACAATGAGCAGTTCTTC.

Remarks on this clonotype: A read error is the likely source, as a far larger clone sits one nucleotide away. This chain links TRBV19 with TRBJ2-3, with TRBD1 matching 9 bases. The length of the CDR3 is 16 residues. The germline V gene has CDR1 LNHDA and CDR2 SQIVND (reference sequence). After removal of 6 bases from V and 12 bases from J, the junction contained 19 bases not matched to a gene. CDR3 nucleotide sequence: TGTGCCAGTAGCTTCCCCGGGACAGGGATCGGTCAGCCCCAGTATTTT. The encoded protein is CASSFPGTGIGQPQYF. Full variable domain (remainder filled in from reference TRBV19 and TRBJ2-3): DGGITQSPKYLFRKEGQNVTLSCEQNLNHDAMYWYRQDPGQGLRLIYYSQIVNDFQKGDIAEGYSVSREKKESFPLTVTSAQKNPTAFYLCASSFPGTGIGQPQYFGPGTRLTVL.

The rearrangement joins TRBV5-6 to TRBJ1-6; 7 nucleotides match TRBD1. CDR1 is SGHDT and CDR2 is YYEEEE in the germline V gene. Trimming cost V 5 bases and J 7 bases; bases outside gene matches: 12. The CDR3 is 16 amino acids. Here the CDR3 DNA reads TGTGCCAGCAGAAATGGAGAGACAGGGTCGAATTCACCCCTCCACTTT. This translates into CASRNGETGSNSPLHF.

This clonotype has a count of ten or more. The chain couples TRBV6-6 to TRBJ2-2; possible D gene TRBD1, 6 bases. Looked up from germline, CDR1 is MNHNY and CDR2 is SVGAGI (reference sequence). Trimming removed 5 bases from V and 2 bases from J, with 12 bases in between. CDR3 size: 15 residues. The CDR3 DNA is TGTGCCAGCAGTGGACGGACAGATAACACCGGGGAGCTGTTTTTT. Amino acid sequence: CASSGRTDNTGELFF.

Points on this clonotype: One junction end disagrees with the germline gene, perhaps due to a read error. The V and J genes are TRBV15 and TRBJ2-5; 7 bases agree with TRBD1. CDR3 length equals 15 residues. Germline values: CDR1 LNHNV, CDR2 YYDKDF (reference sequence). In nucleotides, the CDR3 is TGTGCCACCGGCAGATCAAGACAGGGTGGAGAGACCCAGTACTTC. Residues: CATGRSRQGGETQYF.

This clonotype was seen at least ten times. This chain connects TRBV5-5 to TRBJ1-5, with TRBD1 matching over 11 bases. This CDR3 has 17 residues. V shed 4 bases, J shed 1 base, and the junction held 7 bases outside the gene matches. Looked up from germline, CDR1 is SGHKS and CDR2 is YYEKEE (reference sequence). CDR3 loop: CASSRTGGDPSNQPQHF. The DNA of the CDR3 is TGTGCCAGCAGCCGGACAGGGGGCGATCCGAGCAATCAGCCCCAGCATTTT.

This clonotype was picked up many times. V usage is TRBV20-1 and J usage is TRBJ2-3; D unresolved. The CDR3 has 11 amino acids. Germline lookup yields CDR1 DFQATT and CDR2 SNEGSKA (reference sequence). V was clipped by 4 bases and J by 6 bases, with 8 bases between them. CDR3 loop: CSATGRDTQYF. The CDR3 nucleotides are TGCAGTGCTACCGGACGGGATACGCAGTATTTT.

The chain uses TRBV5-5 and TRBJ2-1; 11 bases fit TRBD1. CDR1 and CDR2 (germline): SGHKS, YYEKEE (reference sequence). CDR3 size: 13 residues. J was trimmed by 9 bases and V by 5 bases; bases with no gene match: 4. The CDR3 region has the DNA TGTGCCAGCAGACGGACAGGGGGCGGTGAGCAGTTCTTC. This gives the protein CASRRTGGGEQFF.

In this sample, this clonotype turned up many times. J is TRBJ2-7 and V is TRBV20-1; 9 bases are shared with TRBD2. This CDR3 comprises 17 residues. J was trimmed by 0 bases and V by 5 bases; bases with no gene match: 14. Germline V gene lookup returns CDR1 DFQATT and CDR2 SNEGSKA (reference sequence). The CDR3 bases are TGCAGTGCTCAGGGGCTAGCGGGGCACTTGAGCTCCTACGAGCAGTACTTC. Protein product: CSAQGLAGHLSSYEQYF.

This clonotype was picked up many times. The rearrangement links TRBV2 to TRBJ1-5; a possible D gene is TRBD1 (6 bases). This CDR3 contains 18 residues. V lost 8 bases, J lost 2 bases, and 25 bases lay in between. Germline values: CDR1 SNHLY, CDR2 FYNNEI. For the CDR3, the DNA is TGTGCCAGCTCAGGATCCCCCGACCGGGGGGCGGGCAATCAGCCCCAGCATTTT. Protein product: CASSGSPDRGAGNQPQHF.

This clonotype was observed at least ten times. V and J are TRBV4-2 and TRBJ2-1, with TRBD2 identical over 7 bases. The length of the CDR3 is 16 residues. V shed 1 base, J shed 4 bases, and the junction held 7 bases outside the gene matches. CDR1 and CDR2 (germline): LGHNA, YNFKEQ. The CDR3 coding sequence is TGTGCCAGCAGCCAAGTGTCCTGGGGAGGGTACAATGAGCAGTTCTTC. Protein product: CASSQVSWGGYNEQFF.

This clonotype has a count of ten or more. The CDR3: CATGGREGRSYNEQFF. In DNA form, the CDR3 reads TGTGCCACCGGGGGCAGGGAGGGGAGGTCCTACAATGAGCAGTTCTTC. The rearrangement joins TRBV6-1 to TRBJ2-1; a weak D match, TRBD2 (7 bases). The V end was cut by 10 bases, the J end by 1 base, with 20 bases between. The CDR3 is 16 amino acids. Germline V gene sequence: CDR1 MNHNS, CDR2 SASEGT.

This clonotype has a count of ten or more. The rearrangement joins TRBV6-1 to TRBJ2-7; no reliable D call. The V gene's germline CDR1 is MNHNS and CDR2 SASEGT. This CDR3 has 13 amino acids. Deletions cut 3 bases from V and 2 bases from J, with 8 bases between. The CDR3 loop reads CASSEAITYEQYF. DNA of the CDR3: TGTGCCAGCAGTGAGGCTATAACCTACGAGCAGTACTTC.

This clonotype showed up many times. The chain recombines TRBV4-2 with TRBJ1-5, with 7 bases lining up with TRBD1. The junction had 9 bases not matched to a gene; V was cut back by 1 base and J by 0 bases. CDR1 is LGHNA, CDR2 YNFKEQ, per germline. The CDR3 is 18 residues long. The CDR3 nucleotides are TGTGCCAGCAGCCAAGGCCGCCGGGACAGTTATAGCAATCAGCCCCAGCATTTT. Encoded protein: CASSQGRRDSYSNQPQHF.

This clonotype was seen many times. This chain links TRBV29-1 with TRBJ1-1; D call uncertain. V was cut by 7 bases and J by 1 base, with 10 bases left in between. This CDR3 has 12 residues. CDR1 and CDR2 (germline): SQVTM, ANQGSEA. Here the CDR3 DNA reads TGCAGCGCCCAGGACTGGAACACTGAAGCTTTCTTT. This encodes CSAQDWNTEAFF.